This TCR beta chain was sequenced during a study of patients and donors after allogeneic stem cell transplantation. TCRdb called the RT-PCR reads again in MiXCR, with one record for every CDR3 protein. The table includes some 960,000 distinct CDR3 sequences, approximately 18% detected once. In germline, CDR1 is SGDLS, CDR2 YYNGEE. The CDR3 is 17 amino acids. V gave up 0 bases and J gave up 1 base, with 14 bases separating them. The chain recombines TRBV9 with TRBJ2-4; possibly TRBD2 for D (5 bases). The receptor was derived from a human donor who was either an allogeneic HSCT recipient or a stem cell or donor lymphocyte infusion donor (not recorded which). It is not recorded whose cells these are; they may come from a transplant donor. Sequenced: blood, either unsorted or a sorted T cell fraction (not recorded which). The CDR3 nucleotides read TGTGCCAGCAGCGTAGGACCGAGGGAGACGGCCAAAAACATTCAGTACTTC. It specifies CASSVGPRETAKNIQYF. Together with reference TRBV9 and TRBJ2-4, the CDR3 gives the full variable domain: DSGVTQTPKHLITATGQRVTLRCSPRSGDLSVYWYQQSLDQGLQFLIQYYNGEERAKGNILERFSAQQFPDLHSELNLSSLELGDSALYFCASSVGPRETAKNIQYFGAGTRLSVL.